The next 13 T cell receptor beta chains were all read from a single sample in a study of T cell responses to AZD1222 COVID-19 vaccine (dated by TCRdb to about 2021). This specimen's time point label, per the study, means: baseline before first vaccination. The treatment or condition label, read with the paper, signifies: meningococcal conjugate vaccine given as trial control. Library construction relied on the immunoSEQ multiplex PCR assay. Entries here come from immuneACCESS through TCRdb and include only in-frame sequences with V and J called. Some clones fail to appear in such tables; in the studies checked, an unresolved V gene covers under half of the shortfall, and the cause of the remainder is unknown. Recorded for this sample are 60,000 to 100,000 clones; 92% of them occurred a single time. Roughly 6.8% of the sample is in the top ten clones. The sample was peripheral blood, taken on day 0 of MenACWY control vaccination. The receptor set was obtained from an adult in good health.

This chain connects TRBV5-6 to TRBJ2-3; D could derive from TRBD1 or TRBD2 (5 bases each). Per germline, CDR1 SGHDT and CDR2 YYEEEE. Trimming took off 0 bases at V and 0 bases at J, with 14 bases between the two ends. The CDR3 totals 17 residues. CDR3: CASSLAGTLPSTDTQYF. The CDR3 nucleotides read TGTGCCAGCAGCTTGGCCGGGACCCTCCCTAGCACAGATACGCAGTATTTT.

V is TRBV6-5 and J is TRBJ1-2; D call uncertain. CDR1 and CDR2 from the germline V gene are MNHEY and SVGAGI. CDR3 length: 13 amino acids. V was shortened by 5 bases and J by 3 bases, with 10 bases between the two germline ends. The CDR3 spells CASSPFSDYGYTF. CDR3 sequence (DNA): TGTGCCAGCAGTCCCTTTTCGGACTATGGCTACACCTTC.

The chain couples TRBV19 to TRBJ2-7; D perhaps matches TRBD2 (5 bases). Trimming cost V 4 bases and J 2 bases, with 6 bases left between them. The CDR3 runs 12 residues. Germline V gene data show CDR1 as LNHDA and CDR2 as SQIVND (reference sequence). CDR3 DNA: TGTGCCAGTAGTACCGGGACCTACGAGCAGTACTTC. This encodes CASSTGTYEQYF.

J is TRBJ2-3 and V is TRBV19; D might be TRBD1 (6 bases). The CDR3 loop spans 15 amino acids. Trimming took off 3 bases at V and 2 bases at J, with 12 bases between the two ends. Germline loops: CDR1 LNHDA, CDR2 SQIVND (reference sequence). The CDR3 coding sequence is TGTGCCAGTAGTATTGGGCAGGGGCCCACAGATACGCAGTATTTT. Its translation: CASSIGQGPTDTQYF.

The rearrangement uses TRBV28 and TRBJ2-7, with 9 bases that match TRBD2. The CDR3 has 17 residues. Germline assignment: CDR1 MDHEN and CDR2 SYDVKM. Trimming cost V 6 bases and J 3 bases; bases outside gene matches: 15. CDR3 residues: CASSPQAGGRGIYEQYF. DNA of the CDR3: TGTGCCAGCAGCCCTCAAGCGGGGGGCAGGGGGATCTACGAGCAGTACTTC.

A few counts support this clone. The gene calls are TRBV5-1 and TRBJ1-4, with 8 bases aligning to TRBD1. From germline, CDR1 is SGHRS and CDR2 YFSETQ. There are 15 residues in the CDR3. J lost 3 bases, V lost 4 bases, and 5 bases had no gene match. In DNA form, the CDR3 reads TGCGCCAGCAGCCTGCGGACAGGGCCTAATGAAAAACTGTTTTTT. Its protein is CASSLRTGPNEKLFF.

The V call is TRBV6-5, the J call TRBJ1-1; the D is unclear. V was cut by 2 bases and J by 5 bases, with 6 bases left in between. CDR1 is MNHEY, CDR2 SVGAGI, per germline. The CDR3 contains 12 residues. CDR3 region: CASSYMGTEAFF. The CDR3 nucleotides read TGTGCCAGCAGTTACATGGGTACTGAAGCTTTCTTT.

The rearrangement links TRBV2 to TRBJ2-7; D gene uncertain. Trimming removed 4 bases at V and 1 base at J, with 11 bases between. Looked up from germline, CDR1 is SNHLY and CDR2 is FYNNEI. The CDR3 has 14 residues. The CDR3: CASSAQGLSYEQYF. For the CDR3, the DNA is TGTGCCAGCAGTGCCCAAGGGTTATCCTACGAGCAGTACTTC.

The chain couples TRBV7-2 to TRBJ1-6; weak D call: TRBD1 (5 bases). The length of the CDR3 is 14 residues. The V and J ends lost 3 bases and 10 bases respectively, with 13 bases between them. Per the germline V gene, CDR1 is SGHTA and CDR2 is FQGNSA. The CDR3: CASSFGGFVSPLHF. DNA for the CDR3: TGTGCCAGCAGCTTTGGGGGTTTCGTCTCACCCCTCCACTTT.

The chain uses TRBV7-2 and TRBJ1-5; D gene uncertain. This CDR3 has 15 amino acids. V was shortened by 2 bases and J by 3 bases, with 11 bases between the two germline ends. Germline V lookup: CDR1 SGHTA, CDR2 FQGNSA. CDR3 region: CASSLTPAHNQPQHF. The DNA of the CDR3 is TGTGCCAGCAGCTTAACACCAGCACACAATCAGCCCCAGCATTTT.

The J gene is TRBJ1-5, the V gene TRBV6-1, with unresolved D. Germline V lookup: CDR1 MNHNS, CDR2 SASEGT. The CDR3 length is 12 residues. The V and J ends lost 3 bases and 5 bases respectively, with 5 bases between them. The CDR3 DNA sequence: TGTGCCAGCAGTGATACGGATCAGCCCCAGCATTTT. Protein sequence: CASSDTDQPQHF.

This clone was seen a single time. The CDR3 sequence is CASTHQGQGGSYEQYF. The CDR3 DNA sequence: TGTGCCAGCACTCATCAGGGACAGGGGGGGTCCTACGAGCAGTACTTC. The chain has TRBV6-6 and TRBJ2-7; 11 bases match TRBD1. The CDR3 has 16 residues. CDR1 and CDR2 (germline): MNHNY, SVGAGI (reference sequence). The V and J ends lost 7 bases and 1 base, in that order; junction bases with no gene match: 9.

The CDR3 sequence: CASSAEGVGANTIYF. The CDR3 DNA sequence: TGCGCCAGCAGCGCGGAAGGGGTTGGGGCGAACACCATATATTTT. The chain combines TRBV5-1 with TRBJ1-3; the D gene is possibly TRBD1 (5 bases). The CDR3 runs 15 residues. CDR1 is SGHRS, CDR2 YFSETQ, per germline. V lost 4 bases and J 7 bases, leaving 18 bases between the germline ends.